This is a list of T cell receptor beta chains from one sample in a study of blood T cells in healthy people across ages. A single record per CDR3 protein comes from TCRdb applying MiXCR to the 5' RACE reads. The table shows roughly 1,500,000 distinct CDR3 sequences, with roughly 32% occurring only once. The sample was blood. All receptors derive from a woman in her twenties or thirties in good health. The CDR3 runs from the conserved cysteine through the conserved F or W. The D gene is left open where the match is weak. Clone sizes are given selectively: once, few, many, or a class where the clone is expanded.

CDR3 | DNA | V | size | D | length | J
CASSLSGQGARNEQYF | TGTGCCAGCAGTTTATCCGGACAGGGGGCGCGCAATGAGCAGTACTTC | TRBV27 | - | TRBD1 | 16 | TRBJ2-4
CSARLASSSYNEQFF | TGCAGTGCTAGGTTGGCCTCGAGCTCCTACAATGAGCAGTTCTTC | TRBV20-1 | - | - | 15 | TRBJ2-1
CASSLNSGADTQYF | TGTGCCAGCAGTTTAAATTCGGGGGCAGATACGCAGTATTTT | TRBV27 | few | - | 14 | TRBJ2-3
CASSPRQGSIYEQYF | TGTGCCAGCAGCCCCCGACAGGGTTCCATCTACGAGCAGTACTTC | TRBV9 | few | TRBD1 | 15 | TRBJ2-7
CASSHGTSGHGELFF | TGCGCCAGCAGCCACGGTACCTCGGGTCACGGGGAGCTGTTTTTT | TRBV5-1 | - | - | 15 | TRBJ2-2
CASSLGQEDYEQYF | TGCGCCAGCAGCTTGGGACAGGAGGACTACGAGCAGTACTTC | TRBV5-1 | - | - | 14 | TRBJ2-7
CASSPPTRTVSYEQYF | TGTGCCAGCTCACCACCAACAAGGACAGTCTCCTACGAGCAGTACTTC | TRBV18 | - | - | 16 | TRBJ2-7
CASRTKQGSPFNEQFF | TGTGCCAGCAGGACCAAACAGGGATCTCCTTTCAATGAGCAGTTCTTC | TRBV28 | once | - | 16 | TRBJ2-1
CAWSPPPTGGITDTQYF | TGTGCCTGGAGTCCTCCTCCGACGGGGGGGATCACAGATACGCAGTATTTT | TRBV30 | few | TRBD2 | 17 | TRBJ2-3
CASSYRGQGVGYGYTF | TGTGCCAGCAGTTACCGGGGACAGGGGGTTGGCTATGGCTACACCTTC | TRBV6-5 | - | TRBD1 | 16 | TRBJ1-2
CSARSPGAAGNTIYF | TGCAGTGCTAGATCTCCCGGGGCTGCTGGAAACACCATATATTTT | TRBV20-1 | - | - | 15 | TRBJ1-3
CASEAGSGTEQFF | TGTGCCAGTGAGGCGGGGTCAGGGACTGAGCAGTTCTTC | TRBV6-5 | few | - | 13 | TRBJ2-1
CASSLERQGPYEQYF | TGTGCCAGCAGCTTAGAAAGACAGGGGCCCTACGAGCAGTACTTC | TRBV7-9 | many | TRBD1 | 15 | TRBJ2-7
CASSLNSGLAVETQYF | TGTGCCAGCAGCTTAAACTCAGGACTAGCGGTGGAGACCCAGTACTTC | TRBV7-2 | few | TRBD2 | 16 | TRBJ2-5
CSAPGLAGTYEQYF | TGCAGTGCTCCCGGACTAGCGGGAACCTACGAGCAGTACTTC | TRBV20-1 | few | TRBD2 | 14 | TRBJ2-7